These T cell receptor beta chains were read from a single sample in a study of T cells of healthy individuals. Using its own MiXCR run on the 5' RACE reads, TCRdb lists one record per CDR3 protein. This table has 95,000 to 100,000 distinct CDR3 sequences, 15% to 20% appearing once. These receptors were obtained from a human donor in good health. The CDR3 runs from the conserved cysteine through the conserved F or W. Fields, in order: D gene, V gene, J gene, clone size, CDR3 protein, CDR3 DNA. The D gene is left open where the match is weak. Not all rows give a size; the values are once, few, many and, for expanded clones, a class.

>-|TRBV7-2|TRBJ2-2|few
CASSLVRDGELFF
TGTGCCAGCAGCTTAGTTAGGGACGGGGAGCTGTTTTTT
>TRBD1|TRBV18|TRBJ2-1|-
CASSLLGQGAHEQFF
TGTGCCAGCTCACTACTTGGACAGGGGGCCCATGAGCAGTTCTTC
>-|TRBV11-1|TRBJ1-1|few
CASSFQNTEAFF
TGTGCCAGCAGCTTTCAGAACACTGAAGCTTTCTTT
>-|TRBV25-1|TRBJ2-5|-
CASSEWGDGETQYF
TGTGCCAGCAGTGAATGGGGGGACGGAGAGACCCAGTACTTC
>-|TRBV6-5|TRBJ1-1|-
CASNRDTNTEAFF
TGTGCCAGCAACCGGGACACCAACACTGAAGCTTTCTTT
>TRBD1|TRBV20-1|TRBJ1-1|many
CSARGQFEVAEAFF
TGCAGTGCTAGGGGACAGTTCGAAGTGGCTGAAGCTTTCTTT
>-|TRBV6-2/TRBV6-3|TRBJ2-1|-
CASSWYSRREGGAYNEQFF
TGTGCCAGCAGTTGGTATTCAAGACGTGAGGGGGGGGCCTACAATGAGCAGTTCTTC
>TRBD2|TRBV4-3|TRBJ2-7|-
CASSHRLAGGPGEQYF
TGCGCCAGCAGCCACCGACTAGCGGGAGGGCCAGGGGAGCAGTACTTC
>-|TRBV12-3/TRBV12-4|TRBJ2-6|few
CAIRGSGANVLTF
TGTGCCATCCGGGGTTCCGGGGCCAACGTCCTGACTTTC
>-|TRBV15|TRBJ1-2|few
CATSRERQTLNYGYTF
TGTGCCACCAGCAGAGAACGACAGACATTAAACTATGGCTACACCTTC
>-|TRBV12-3/TRBV12-4|TRBJ2-1|-
CASRPQGMTYNEQFF
TGTGCCAGCAGACCCCAGGGGATGACCTACAATGAGCAGTTCTTC
>-|TRBV15|TRBJ1-5|-
CATTQEAGVSNQPQHF
TGTGCCACCACCCAAGAGGCAGGGGTTAGCAATCAGCCCCAGCATTTT
>-|TRBV29-1|TRBJ2-7|many
CSAQSRGTYEQYF
TGCAGCGCCCAATCACGGGGAACCTACGAGCAGTACTTC
>-|TRBV7-9|TRBJ2-3|-
CASSLTSATDTQYF
TGTGCCAGCAGCTTGACCTCGGCCACAGATACGCAGTATTTT
>TRBD2|TRBV2|TRBJ2-2|-
CASSELAGNTGELFF
TGTGCCAGCAGTGAACTAGCGGGGAACACCGGGGAGCTGTTTTTT
>TRBD2|TRBV4-1|TRBJ2-1|few
CASSQETRLAGIGNEQFF
TGCGCCAGCAGCCAAGAAACCCGCCTAGCGGGAATAGGCAATGAGCAGTTCTTC
>TRBD2|TRBV20-1|TRBJ2-3|many
CSASTSGLSTDTQYF
TGCAGTGCTAGTACTAGCGGACTAAGCACAGATACGCAGTATTTT
>TRBD2|TRBV14|TRBJ2-3|few
CASSLPGLAGGPTDTQYF
TGTGCCAGCAGCCTTCCGGGACTAGCGGGGGGGCCGACAGATACGCAGTATTTT
>-|TRBV7-8|TRBJ2-3|few
CASSLRPVTDTQYF
TGTGCCAGCAGCTTGCGCCCGGTCACAGATACGCAGTATTTT
>-|TRBV7-2|TRBJ1-1|-
CASSLHGPTAEAFF
TGTGCCAGCAGCCTTCACGGTCCTACCGCCGAAGCTTTCTTT
>-|TRBV9|TRBJ1-5|-
CASSPRQGNQPQHF
TGTGCCAGCAGCCCACGACAGGGCAATCAGCCCCAGCATTTT
>TRBD2|TRBV28|TRBJ2-3|-
CASPPGEGPSTDTQYF
TGTGCCAGCCCCCCCGGGGAGGGTCCTAGCACAGATACGCAGTATTTT
>-|TRBV4-3|TRBJ2-3|few
CASSQELRADTQYF
TGCGCCAGCAGCCAAGAACTAAGGGCAGATACGCAGTATTTT
>-|TRBV20-1|TRBJ1-5|few
CSLGDRNQPQHF
TGCAGTCTAGGGGATCGCAATCAGCCCCAGCATTTT
>TRBD1|TRBV7-6|TRBJ2-7|-
CASSFPGQGTYEQYF
TGTGCCAGCAGCTTTCCGGGACAGGGTACCTACGAGCAGTACTTC
>-|TRBV6-5|TRBJ1-1|few
CASSWGKRTEAFF
TGTGCCAGCAGTTGGGGCAAACGGACTGAAGCTTTCTTT
>TRBD2|TRBV2|TRBJ2-1|many
CASSYSGAQFF
TGTGCCAGCAGTTATAGCGGGGCGCAGTTCTTC
>TRBD2|TRBV7-9|TRBJ2-1|-
CASSLPGLAGNNEQFF
TGTGCCAGCAGCTTACCGGGACTAGCGGGAAACAATGAGCAGTTCTTC
>-|TRBV28|TRBJ2-7|-
CASSFDLGYEQYF
TGTGCCAGCAGTTTCGATCTAGGTTACGAGCAGTACTTC
>-|TRBV7-6|TRBJ2-3|-
CASSLGGVDSRTDTQYF
TGTGCCAGCAGCTTAGGAGGAGTGGACTCTCGCACAGATACGCAGTATTTT
>-|TRBV10-3|TRBJ2-7|-
CAISGDFYEQYF
TGTGCCATCAGTGGGGACTTCTACGAGCAGTACTTC
>TRBD2|TRBV29-1|TRBJ2-1|few
CSVVPTSTYNEQFF
TGCAGCGTTGTACCGACTAGCACCTACAATGAGCAGTTCTTC
>TRBD1|TRBV4-1|TRBJ1-2|-
CASSPEPGQGGGYTF
TGCGCCAGCAGCCCTGAACCGGGACAGGGAGGGGGCTACACCTTC
>TRBD1|TRBV19|TRBJ1-3|-
CASSLNSRQGTDTIYF
TGTGCCAGTAGTCTCAATTCGAGACAGGGGACGGACACCATATATTTT
>-|TRBV7-9|TRBJ1-4|-
CASSPQQFVDNEKLFF
TGTGCCAGCAGCCCACAACAGTTCGTGGATAATGAAAAACTGTTTTTT
>TRBD1|TRBV20-1|TRBJ2-5|few
CSARARTGEVGKTQYF
TGCAGTGCTAGAGCCAGGACAGGGGAAGTAGGAAAGACCCAGTACTTC
>-|TRBV6-5|TRBJ2-3|-
CASSNHRDGADTQYF
TGTGCCAGCAGTAATCACAGAGACGGGGCAGATACGCAGTATTTT
>TRBD2|TRBV7-2|TRBJ2-7|-
CASSPGSGSAYEQYF
TGTGCCAGCAGCCCGGGGAGCGGGAGTGCCTACGAGCAGTACTTC
>TRBD1|TRBV20-1|TRBJ2-2|few
CSAPGQTNTGELFF
TGCAGTGCTCCGGGACAGACGAACACCGGGGAGCTGTTTTTT
>TRBD2|TRBV5-1|TRBJ2-1|few
CASSPGTGLAGLYNEQFF
TGCGCCAGCAGCCCGGGGACGGGACTAGCGGGACTCTACAATGAGCAGTTCTTC
>-|TRBV12-3/TRBV12-4|TRBJ1-4|-
CASSYRVANEKLFF
TGTGCCAGCAGTTACCGGGTGGCTAATGAAAAACTGTTTTTT
>-|TRBV19|TRBJ1-5|many
CASTHGGGANQPQHF
TGTGCCAGTACACACGGTGGGGGAGCAAATCAGCCCCAGCATTTT